This T cell receptor beta chain was documented in a study of T cell responses to AZD1222 COVID-19 vaccine. Whole-study results and caveats: Mostly white British, mostly female donors; authors suggested clonal diversity may be underestimated.

As to this clone: The antigen remains unidentified.

Pooled together were second doses at about 4 or about 12 weeks. Sequenced by immunoSEQ multiplex PCR; TCRdb stores in-frame clones only, minus some. The data contain approximately 150,000 clones, approximately 90% of them singletons. This CDR3 comprises 15 residues. CDR1 SGHDN and CDR2 FVKESK come from the germline V gene. V shed 1 base and J 12 bases; nucleotides not matched to a gene: 4. Sequences were derived from peripheral blood, sampled 28 days after the second AZD1222 dose. The chain has TRBV14 and TRBJ1-6, with 12 nucleotides matching TRBD1. The receptor was isolated from an adult who received the AZD1222 COVID-19 vaccine. The CDR3 region is CASSQGDRGLGPLHF. The CDR3 DNA sequence: TGTGCCAGCAGCCAAGGGGACAGGGGGCTGGGACCCCTCCACTTT.